This TCR beta chain appears in the sequencing data of a study of cytomegalovirus exposure and HLA in healthy donors. The V gene end was trimmed by 4 bases and the J gene end by 2 bases; junction bases not matched to a gene: 3. The V gene's germline CDR1 is LNHDA and CDR2 SQIVND (reference sequence). The CDR3 has 14 residues. Clones were read by immunoSEQ multiplex PCR, and TCRdb kept only the in-frame ones, dropping some. Counted here are 100,000 to 120,000 clones, about 85% occurring once; the ten biggest clones make up 3% to 3.5%. Comment on this clone: Its specificity is unknown.

Findings and caveats of the study: The classifier reportedly diagnosed cytomegalovirus status with high sensitivity and specificity.

The sequence derives from a woman younger than 35 in good health and CMV-seronegative. The V and J genes are TRBV19 and TRBJ2-3; 7 bases are shared with TRBD1. Sequencing input: PBMCs. CDR3 amino acids: CASSTDRITDTQYF. The DNA for the CDR3 is TGTGCCAGTAGTACGGACAGGATCACAGATACGCAGTATTTT.